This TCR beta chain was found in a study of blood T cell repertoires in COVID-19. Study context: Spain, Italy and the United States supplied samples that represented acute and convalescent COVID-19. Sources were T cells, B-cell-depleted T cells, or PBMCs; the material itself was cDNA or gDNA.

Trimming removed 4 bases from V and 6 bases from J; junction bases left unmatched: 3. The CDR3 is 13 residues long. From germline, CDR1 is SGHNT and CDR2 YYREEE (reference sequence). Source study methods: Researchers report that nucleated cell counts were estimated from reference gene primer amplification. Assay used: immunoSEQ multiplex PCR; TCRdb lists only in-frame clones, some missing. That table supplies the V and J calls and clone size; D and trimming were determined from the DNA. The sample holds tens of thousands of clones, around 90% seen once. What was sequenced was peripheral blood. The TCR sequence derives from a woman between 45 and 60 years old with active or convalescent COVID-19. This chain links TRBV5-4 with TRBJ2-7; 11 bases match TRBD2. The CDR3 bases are TGTGCCAGCAGCCAGGGACTAGCGGCCGAGCAGTACTTC. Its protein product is CASSQGLAAEQYF.